Listed below are T cell receptor beta chains from one sample, sequenced in a study of cytomegalovirus exposure and HLA in healthy donors. Generated by immunoSEQ multiplex PCR, the TCRdb table keeps only in-frame clones and is missing some. The table includes some 180,000 clones, about 80% detected once. Sequencing input: PBMCs. These receptors all come from a woman aged 30 to 39 in good health and CMV-seronegative. The CDR3 runs from the conserved cysteine through the conserved F or W. A D gene is named only where the DNA matches it firmly. Size values are once, few and many counts, or a class for expanded clones, and some rows have none.

>TRBJ2-2|19|TRBV11-2|few|TRBD2
TGTGCCAGCAGCCCCCAGCCCCGGACTAGCGCTTCCAACACCGGGGAGCTGTTTTTT
CASSPQPRTSASNTGELFF
>TRBJ1-6|16|TRBV19|-|TRBD1
TGTGCCAGTAGCACAGCCAGGACAGGGAGCAATTCACCCCTCCACTTT
CASSTARTGSNSPLHF
>TRBJ2-5|16|TRBV18|-|-
TGTGCCAGCTCACCACCTAGCGTGGTAGTGGGAGAGACCCAGTACTTC
CASSPPSVVVGETQYF
>TRBJ2-5|16|TRBV4-2|-|TRBD2
TGTGCCAGCAGCCCCGGACTAGCGGGTAAACAAGAGACCCAGTACTTC
CASSPGLAGKQETQYF
>TRBJ2-3|13|TRBV7-9|few|-
TGTGCCAGCCTTAGGGGGAGCACAGATACGCAGTATTTT
CASLRGSTDTQYF
>TRBJ2-2|17|TRBV4-1|-|TRBD2
TGCGCCAGCAGCCAACTCTCTAGCGGGAGGGGAACCGGGGAGCTGTTTTTT
CASSQLSSGRGTGELFF
>TRBJ1-5|15|TRBV28|-|TRBD1
TGTGCCAGCAGTTTTACAGGGGAAGGCAATCAGCCCCAGCATTTT
CASSFTGEGNQPQHF
>TRBJ1-5|13|TRBV30|-|-
TGTGCCTGGAGGGTTCAGGGGACCCAGCCCCAGCATTTT
CAWRVQGTQPQHF
>TRBJ1-3|12|TRBV12-5|-|-
TGTGCTAGTGGTTCGGAGGGAAACACCATATATTTT
CASGSEGNTIYF
>TRBJ2-3|17|TRBV7-9|once|-
TGTGCCAGCAGCTTAGGAATTGGGAGGCAGGTAATGGATACGCAGTATTTT
CASSLGIGRQVMDTQYF
>TRBJ1-2|17|TRBV9|-|TRBD1
TGTGCCAGCAGCGTGGGGACAGGGGAGGGTCGAGGCTATGGCTACACCTTC
CASSVGTGEGRGYGYTF